This is a list of T cell receptor beta chains from one sample in a study of T cells after yellow fever vaccination. TCRdb reanalysed the 5' RACE reads using MiXCR and keeps one entry per CDR3 protein. The table shows roughly 250,000 distinct CDR3 sequences, with 13% occurring only once. The material sequenced was CD4+ T cells sorted from PBMCs, taken 45 days after the yellow fever booster vaccination. Source of these receptors: a man aged 25 to 45 who received the YFV17D yellow fever vaccine. The conserved cysteine and the conserved F or W are not part of the CDR3 here.

V: TRBV6-2/TRBV6-3; length: 11; CDR3: ASSFGTGAEQY
V: TRBV12-3/TRBV12-4; length: 13; CDR3: ASSPQSGDLYEQY
V: TRBV6-1; length: 16; CDR3: ASTPLAGQGTNTGELF
V: TRBV5-1; length: 12; CDR3: ASSISGREETQY
V: TRBV20-1; length: 14; CDR3: SANPGTSGTTDTQY
V: TRBV24-1; length: 11; CDR3: ATSDSIANEQF
V: TRBV7-2; length: 13; CDR3: ASSPGTPIVGELF
V: TRBV9; length: 13; CDR3: ASSVAGAGSFEQF
V: TRBV7-2; length: 14; CDR3: ASSLALLAGAHEQY
V: TRBV10-3; length: 9; CDR3: AIREGFEQF
V: TRBV20-1; length: 14; CDR3: SAADIQGGHNSPLH
V: TRBV6-6; length: 10; CDR3: ASSFEDTEAF
V: TRBV12-3/TRBV12-4; length: 11; CDR3: ASSPTGATGYT
V: TRBV19; length: 9; CDR3: ASSHRNEQF
V: TRBV29-1; length: 10; CDR3: SAGQNTGELF
V: TRBV5-1; length: 12; CDR3: ASSVGTGNDGYT
V: TRBV5-6; length: 15; CDR3: ASSLETSGSGAGELF
V: TRBV5-1; length: 11; CDR3: ASSPRVQETQY
V: TRBV3-1; length: 13; CDR3: ASSPRTSGIGEQF
V: TRBV20-1; length: 14; CDR3: SARDGRLPNSYEQY
V: TRBV5-1; length: 12; CDR3: ASSLDAANYEQY
V: TRBV7-2; length: 11; CDR3: ASSLAPSGEQY
V: TRBV29-1; length: 9; CDR3: SVYRGDEQF
V: TRBV20-1; length: 12; CDR3: SARVLTPGNTIY
V: TRBV7-2; length: 10; CDR3: ASSALAYEQY
V: TRBV28; length: 13; CDR3: ASRTTGPRNQPQH
V: TRBV7-2; length: 13; CDR3: ASSFGLAGSYEQY